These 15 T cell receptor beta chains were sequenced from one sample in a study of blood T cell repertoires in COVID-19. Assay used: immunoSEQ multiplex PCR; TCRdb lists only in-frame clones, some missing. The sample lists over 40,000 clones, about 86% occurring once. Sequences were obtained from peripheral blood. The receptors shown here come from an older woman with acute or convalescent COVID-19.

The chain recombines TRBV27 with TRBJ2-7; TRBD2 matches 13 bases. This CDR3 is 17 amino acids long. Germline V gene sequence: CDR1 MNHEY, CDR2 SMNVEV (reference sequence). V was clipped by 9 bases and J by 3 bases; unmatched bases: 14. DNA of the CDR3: TGTGCCAGTGATCTGGGGACTAGCGGGATTAACTTCTACGAGCAGTACTTC. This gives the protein CASDLGTSGINFYEQYF.

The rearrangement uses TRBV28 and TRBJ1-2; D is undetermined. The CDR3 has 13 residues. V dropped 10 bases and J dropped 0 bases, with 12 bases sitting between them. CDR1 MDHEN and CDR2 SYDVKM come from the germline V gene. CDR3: CATKGRPNYGYTF. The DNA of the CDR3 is TGTGCCACCAAAGGCAGGCCTAACTATGGCTACACCTTC.

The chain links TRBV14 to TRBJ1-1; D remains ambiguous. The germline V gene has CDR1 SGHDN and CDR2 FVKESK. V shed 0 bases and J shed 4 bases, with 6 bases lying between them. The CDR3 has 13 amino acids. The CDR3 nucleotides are TGTGCCAGCAGCCAAGAACGAGTCACTGAAGCTTTCTTT. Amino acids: CASSQERVTEAFF.

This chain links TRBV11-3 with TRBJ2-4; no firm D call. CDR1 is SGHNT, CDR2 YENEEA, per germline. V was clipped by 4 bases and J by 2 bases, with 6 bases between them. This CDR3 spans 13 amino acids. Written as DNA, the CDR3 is TGTGCCAGCAGCTCCGGGTCCAAAAACATTCAGTACTTC. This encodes CASSSGSKNIQYF.

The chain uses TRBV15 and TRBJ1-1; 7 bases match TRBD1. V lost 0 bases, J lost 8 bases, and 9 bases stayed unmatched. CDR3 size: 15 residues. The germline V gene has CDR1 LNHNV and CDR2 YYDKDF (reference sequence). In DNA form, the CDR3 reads TGTGCCACCAGCAGAGATCAAGTACAGGGGACGGAAGCTTTCTTT. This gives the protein CATSRDQVQGTEAFF.

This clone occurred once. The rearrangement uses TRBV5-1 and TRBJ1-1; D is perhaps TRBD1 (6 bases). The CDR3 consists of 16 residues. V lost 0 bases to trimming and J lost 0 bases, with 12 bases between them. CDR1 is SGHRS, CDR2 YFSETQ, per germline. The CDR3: CASSLEVRGLNTEAFF. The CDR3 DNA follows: TGCGCCAGCAGCTTGGAGGTCAGGGGCTTGAACACTGAAGCTTTCTTT.

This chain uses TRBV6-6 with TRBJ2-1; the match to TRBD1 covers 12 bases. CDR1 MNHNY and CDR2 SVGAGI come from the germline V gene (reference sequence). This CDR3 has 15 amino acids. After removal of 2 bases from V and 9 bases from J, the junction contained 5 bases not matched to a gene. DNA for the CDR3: TGTGCCAGCAGTTACGGAGGGACAGGGGGCGTTGAGCAGTTCTTC. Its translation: CASSYGGTGGVEQFF.

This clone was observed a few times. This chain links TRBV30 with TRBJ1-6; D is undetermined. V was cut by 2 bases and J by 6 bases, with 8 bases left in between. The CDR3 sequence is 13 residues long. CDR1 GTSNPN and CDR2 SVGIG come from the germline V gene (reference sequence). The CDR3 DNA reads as TGTGCCTGGAGTATAGCGCCTAATTCACCCCTCCACTTT. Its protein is CAWSIAPNSPLHF. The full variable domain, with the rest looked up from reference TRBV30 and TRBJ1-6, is SQTIHQWPATLVQPVGSPLSLECTVEGTSNPNLYWYRQAAGRGLQLLFYSVGIGQISSEVPQNLSASRPQDRQFILSSKKLLLSDSGFYLCAWSIAPNSPLHFGNGTRLTVT.

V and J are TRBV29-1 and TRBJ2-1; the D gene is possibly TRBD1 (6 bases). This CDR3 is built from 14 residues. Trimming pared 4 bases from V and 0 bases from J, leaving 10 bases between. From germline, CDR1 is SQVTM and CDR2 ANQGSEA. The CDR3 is CSVGRGSSYNEQFF. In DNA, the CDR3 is TGCAGCGTTGGAAGGGGGAGCTCCTACAATGAGCAGTTCTTC.

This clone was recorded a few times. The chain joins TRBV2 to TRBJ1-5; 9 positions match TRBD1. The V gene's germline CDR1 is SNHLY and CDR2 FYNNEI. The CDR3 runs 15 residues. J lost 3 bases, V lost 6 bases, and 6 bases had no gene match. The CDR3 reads CASSPDRGSNQPQHF. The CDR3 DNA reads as TGTGCCAGCAGCCCGGACAGGGGATCCAATCAGCCCCAGCATTTT.

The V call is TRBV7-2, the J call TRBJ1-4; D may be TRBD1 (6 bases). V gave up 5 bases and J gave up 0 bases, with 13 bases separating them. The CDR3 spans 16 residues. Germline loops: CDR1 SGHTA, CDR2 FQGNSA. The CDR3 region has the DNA TGTGCCAGCAGCCATCGTTCAGGGGCAACTAATGAAAAACTGTTTTTT. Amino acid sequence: CASSHRSGATNEKLFF.

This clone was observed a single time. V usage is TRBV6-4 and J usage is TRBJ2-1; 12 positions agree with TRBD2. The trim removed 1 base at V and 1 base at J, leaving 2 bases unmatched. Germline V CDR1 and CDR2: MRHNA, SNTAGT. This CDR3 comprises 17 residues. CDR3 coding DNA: TGTGCCAGCAGTGACTGGACTAGCGGGAAGTCCTACAATGAGCAGTTCTTC. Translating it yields CASSDWTSGKSYNEQFF.

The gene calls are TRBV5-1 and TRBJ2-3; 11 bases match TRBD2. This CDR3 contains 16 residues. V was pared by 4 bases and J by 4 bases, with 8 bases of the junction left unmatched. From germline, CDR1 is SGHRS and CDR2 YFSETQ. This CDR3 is CASSRRLAGSADTQYF. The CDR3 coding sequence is TGCGCCAGCAGCCGGAGACTAGCGGGGTCCGCAGATACGCAGTATTTT.

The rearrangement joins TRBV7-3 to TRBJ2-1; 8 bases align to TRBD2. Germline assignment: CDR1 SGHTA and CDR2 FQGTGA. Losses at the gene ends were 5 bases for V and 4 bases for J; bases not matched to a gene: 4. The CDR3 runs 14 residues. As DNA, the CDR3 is TGTGCCAGCAGCGGCGGGACTAGTTACAATGAGCAGTTCTTC. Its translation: CASSGGTSYNEQFF.

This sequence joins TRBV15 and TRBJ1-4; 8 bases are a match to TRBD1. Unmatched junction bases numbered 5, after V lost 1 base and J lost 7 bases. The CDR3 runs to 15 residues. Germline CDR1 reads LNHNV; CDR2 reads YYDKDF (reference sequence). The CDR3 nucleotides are TGTGCCACCAGCAGAGCTTTAACAGGGGGTGAAAAACTGTTTTTT. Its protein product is CATSRALTGGEKLFF. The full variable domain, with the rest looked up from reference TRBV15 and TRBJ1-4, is DAMVIQNPRYQVTQFGKPVTLSCSQTLNHNVMYWYQQKSSQAPKLLFHYYDKDFNNEADTPDNFQSRRPNTSFCFLDIRSPGLGDTAMYLCATSRALTGGEKLFFGSGTQLSVL.